One sample yielded the 8 T cell receptor beta chains listed below, sequenced in a study of cytomegalovirus exposure and HLA in healthy donors. The PCR was carried out with 60 Vbeta primers and 13 Jbeta primers. Only in-frame clones appear in the TCRdb table, and some are missing; sequencing was by immunoSEQ multiplex PCR. The sample lists approximately 180,000 clones, 84% occurring once. The sample consisted of PBMCs. The receptors here all came from a girl aged 10-17 years in good health and CMV-seropositive.

This clone was seen once. This chain joins TRBV28 and TRBJ2-7; 7 bases align to TRBD1. From germline, CDR1 is MDHEN and CDR2 SYDVKM. The CDR3 is made up of 14 amino acids. Trimming cost V 2 bases and J 9 bases; bases outside gene matches: 10. The CDR3 region has the DNA TGTGCCAGCAGTTTAGGGACAGCGTTAATAGGGCAGTACTTC. This translates into CASSLGTALIGQYF.

The gene calls are TRBV19 and TRBJ1-2; a weak D match, TRBD1 (5 bases). Trimming removed 6 bases at V and 4 bases at J, with 15 bases between. CDR1 LNHDA and CDR2 SQIVND come from the germline V gene (reference sequence). CDR3 size: 14 residues. This CDR3 is CASSPMGEAYGYTF. The CDR3, as DNA: TGTGCCAGTAGCCCCATGGGGGAGGCCTATGGCTACACCTTC.

The J gene is TRBJ1-1, the V gene TRBV19; no clear D. V was clipped by 3 bases and J by 0 bases, with 8 bases between them. Germline V lookup: CDR1 LNHDA, CDR2 SQIVND (reference sequence). This CDR3 has 14 amino acids. The DNA of the CDR3 is TGTGCCAGTAGTATTCGCGTGTTGAACACTGAAGCTTTCTTT. Protein product: CASSIRVLNTEAFF.

CDR3 sequence: CASSFTGGGETQYF. For the CDR3, the DNA is TGTGCCAGCAGCTTTACAGGGGGCGGGGAGACCCAGTACTTC. This chain connects TRBV5-6 to TRBJ2-5, with 9 bases matching TRBD1. The length of the CDR3 is 14 residues. V shed 2 bases and J 5 bases; nucleotides not matched to a gene: 4. Germline CDR1 is SGHDT and CDR2 is YYEEEE.

The J gene is TRBJ1-5, the V gene TRBV28; D might be TRBD1 (5 bases). There are 15 residues in the CDR3. V shed 5 bases and J shed 0 bases, with 11 bases lying between them. Per the germline V gene, CDR1 is MDHEN and CDR2 is SYDVKM. CDR3 protein: CASSLDSYSNQPQHF. The CDR3 DNA reads TGTGCCAGCAGTCTTGACAGCTATAGCAATCAGCCCCAGCATTTT.

The chain couples TRBV19 to TRBJ1-1, with no clear D. The CDR3 is made up of 14 amino acids. The germline CDR1 and CDR2 sequences are LNHDA and SQIVND (reference sequence). Trimming left V 5 bases short and J 1 base short, with 11 bases between. The CDR3 protein is CASSPLAENTEAFF. In DNA form, the CDR3 reads TGTGCCAGTAGTCCCCTGGCCGAGAACACTGAAGCTTTCTTT.

The rearrangement links TRBV27 to TRBJ2-5, with D perhaps matching TRBD2 (6 bases). The end of the DNA fits TRBJ2-7 better, so the J call may be wrong. Germline V CDR1 and CDR2: MNHEY, SMNVEV (reference sequence). The CDR3 has 14 amino acids. The CDR3 DNA reads TGTGCCAGCAGTTTACTGCGGGGAACCTACGAGCAGTACTTC. Translation: CASSLLRGTYEQYF.

Of note for this clone: Distinct nucleotide sequences in the sample also encode this CDR3. V is TRBV27 and J is TRBJ2-1; D not resolved. Germline values: CDR1 MNHEY, CDR2 SMNVEV (reference sequence). Deletions cut 6 bases from V and 4 bases from J, with 4 bases between. This CDR3 is 11 amino acids long. The CDR3 loop is CASSLYNEQFF. CDR3 DNA sequence: TGTGCCAGCAGCCTTTACAATGAGCAGTTCTTC.